This entry lists 10 T cell receptor beta chains sequenced from one sample in a study of radiotherapy plus CTLA-4 blockade in lung cancer. TCRdb's table, derived via immunoSEQ multiplex PCR, lists solely in-frame clones and lacks some. The sample lists about 49,000 clones, 55% to 80% seen once, with around 3.4% in the top ten. Here the sequenced sample was peripheral blood, taken from a patient treated with radiotherapy plus ipilimumab. These receptors came from a human donor with non-small cell lung cancer who had a complete response to radiotherapy plus ipilimumab.

The chain employs TRBV4-3 and TRBJ2-3, with D maybe TRBD1 (5 bases). The V gene lost 4 bases and the J gene lost 2 bases, with 10 bases spanning the gap. The CDR3 sequence is 14 residues long. Per germline, CDR1 LGHNA and CDR2 YSLEER. CDR3 sequence (DNA): TGCGCCAGCAGCCCCGCGGACATCACAGATACGCAGTATTTT. As protein: CASSPADITDTQYF.

The chain recombines TRBV28 with TRBJ1-1; 12 positions agree with TRBD1. The V segment lost 2 bases and the J segment 6 bases; nucleotides outside the gene matches: 16. The CDR3 is 19 residues long. CDR1 is MDHEN and CDR2 is SYDVKM in the germline V gene. For the CDR3, the DNA is TGTGCCAGCAGTTTAGTTGTCGGGACAGGGGGCTCCGGTAGGGCTGAAGCTTTCTTT. Its translation: CASSLVVGTGGSGRAEAFF.

The chain links TRBV11-2 to TRBJ2-7, with TRBD1 matching over 7 bases. The germline V gene encodes CDR1 SGHAT and CDR2 FQNNGV. V lost 5 bases to trimming and J lost 0 bases; unmatched junction nucleotides: 7. This CDR3 is built from 15 residues. CDR3 bases: TGTGCCAGCAGCACAAGACAGGGCTACTCCTACGAGCAGTACTTC. It is translated as CASSTRQGYSYEQYF.

Written as DNA, the CDR3 is TGTGCCAGCACCCTCCCGACAGCACCTAACTATGGCTACACCTTC. Residues: CASTLPTAPNYGYTF. This chain joins TRBV2 and TRBJ1-2; the D gene is possibly TRBD1 (5 bases). The germline CDR1 and CDR2 sequences are SNHLY and FYNNEI. Trimming took 7 bases from V and 0 from J, leaving 15 bases between them. The CDR3 runs 15 residues.

In DNA form, the CDR3 reads TGTGCCAGTACCCCATTACAGGGTGAGGGCTATGGCTACACCTTC. This codes for CASTPLQGEGYGYTF. The V gene is TRBV19, the J gene TRBJ1-2; D possibly corresponds to TRBD1 (6 bases). This CDR3 spans 15 amino acids. Looked up from germline, CDR1 is LNHDA and CDR2 is SQIVND (reference sequence). V was clipped by 7 bases and J by 4 bases, with 19 bases between them.

The chain recombines TRBV2 with TRBJ2-7; D call uncertain. This CDR3 has 12 amino acids. Germline V gene lookup returns CDR1 SNHLY and CDR2 FYNNEI. V lost 4 bases and J lost 4, with 8 bases in between. The CDR3 nucleotides are TGTGCCAGCAGTGCTACCGTTTACGAGCAGTACTTC. Amino acid sequence: CASSATVYEQYF. The full variable domain, completed using reference TRBV2 and TRBJ2-7, is EPEVTQTPSHQVTQMGQEVILRCVPISNHLYFYWYRQILGQKVEFLVSFYNNEISEKSEIFDDQFSVERPDGSNFTLKIRSTKLEDSAMYFCASSATVYEQYFGPGTRLTVT.

This clone has more than one count but fewer than ten. The rearrangement links TRBV7-2 to TRBJ2-3; TRBD2 aligns across 7 bases. CDR1 and CDR2 from the germline V gene are SGHTA and FQGNSA. The CDR3 has 14 residues. V shed 6 bases and J 6 bases; nucleotides not matched to a gene: 9. The CDR3, as DNA: TGTGCCAGCAGACCGGGACTATCCGCGGATACGCAGTATTTT. Its protein product is CASRPGLSADTQYF.

V is TRBV4-3 and J is TRBJ2-7; 7 positions match TRBD2. J gave up 3 bases and V 1 base, and 3 bases lay outside the gene matches. The CDR3 is 14 amino acids. CDR1 and CDR2 from the germline V gene are LGHNA and YSLEER. CDR3 nucleotides: TGCGCCAGCAGCCAAGTGGGGGGGGGCTACGAGCAGTACTTC. Translation gives CASSQVGGGYEQYF.

The chain links TRBV5-1 to TRBJ1-2; 11 nucleotides line up with TRBD1. This CDR3 spans 18 amino acids. Germline V gene data show CDR1 as SGHRS and CDR2 as YFSETQ. J gave up 3 bases and V 5 bases, and 15 bases lay outside the gene matches. This chain's CDR3 is CASSSYGGQGGHHYGYTF. CDR3 bases: TGCGCCAGCAGTTCCTACGGGGGACAGGGGGGTCACCACTATGGCTACACCTTC.

The chain has TRBV7-6 and TRBJ2-5; 7 nucleotides align to TRBD2. There are 14 residues in the CDR3. Losses at the gene ends were 10 bases for V and 1 base for J; bases not matched to a gene: 9. CDR1 is SGHVS and CDR2 is FNYEAQ in the germline V gene. For the CDR3, the DNA is TGTGCCACCTCCCCCAGCGGGATCCAAGAGACCCAGTACTTC. Translated, it gives CATSPSGIQETQYF.